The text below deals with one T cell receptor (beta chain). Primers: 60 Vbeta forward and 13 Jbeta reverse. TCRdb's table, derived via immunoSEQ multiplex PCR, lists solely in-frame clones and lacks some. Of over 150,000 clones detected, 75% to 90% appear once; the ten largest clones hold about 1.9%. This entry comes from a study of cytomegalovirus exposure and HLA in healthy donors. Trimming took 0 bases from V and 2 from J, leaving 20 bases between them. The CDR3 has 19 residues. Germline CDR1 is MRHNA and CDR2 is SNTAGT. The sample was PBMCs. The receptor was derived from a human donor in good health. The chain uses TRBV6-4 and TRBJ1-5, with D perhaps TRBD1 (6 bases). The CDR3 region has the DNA TGTGCCAGCAGTGACTCGAGAGACAGGACTCGGGTGGGCAATCAGCCCCAGCATTTT. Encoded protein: CASSDSRDRTRVGNQPQHF.